This is a list of T cell receptor beta chains from one sample in a study of T cells in Graves' hyperthyroidism and ophthalmopathy. Each CDR3 protein gets one entry after TCRdb re-called the multiplex PCR reads with MiXCR. Among hundreds of thousands of distinct CDR3 sequences listed, about 20% were seen once. The sample consisted of blood. All receptors come from a man aged 35 to 55 with Graves' ophthalmopathy. CDR3s include the opening cysteine and the closing phenylalanine or tryptophan. A D gene is named only where the DNA matches it firmly. Not every row has a clone size; where given, it reads once, few, many or a size class.

j_call	v_call	clone_size	d_call	cdr3_aa	cdr3_nt
TRBJ2-3	TRBV5-1	few	.	CASSLGGIPDTQYF	TGCGCCAGCAGCTTGGGGGGCATCCCAGATACGCAGTATTTT
TRBJ1-2	TRBV3-1	many	.	CASSQGGGKRNYGYTF	TGTGCCAGCAGCCAGGGTGGAGGGAAGAGGAACTATGGCTACACCTTC
TRBJ2-2	TRBV4-2	few	.	CASSQDHLGELFF	TGTGCCAGCAGCCAAGATCACCTCGGGGAGCTGTTTTTT
TRBJ1-5	TRBV6-1	.	.	CASKPGSGGQPQHF	TGTGCCAGCAAACCGGGAAGCGGAGGTCAGCCCCAGCATTTT
TRBJ2-3	TRBV4-3	few	.	CASSPQGPAALVNTQYF	TGCGCCAGCAGCCCGCAAGGACCAGCGGCCCTAGTTAATACGCAGTATTTT
TRBJ2-1	TRBV20-1	few	TRBD2	CSARDGDYSTPQFF	TGCAGTGCTAGAGATGGGGACTATTCCACGCCGCAGTTCTTC
TRBJ2-6	TRBV5-1	few	.	CASSLMAAGANVLTF	TGCGCCAGCAGCTTGATGGCAGCTGGGGCCAACGTCCTGACTTTC
TRBJ1-6	TRBV13	few	.	CASSLPQSNSPLHF	TGTGCCAGCAGCTTACCGCAGTCTAATTCACCCCTCCACTTT
TRBJ1-5	TRBV6-1	few	.	CASSDRDRSQPQHF	TGTGCCAGCAGTGACAGGGATCGATCTCAGCCCCAGCATTTT
TRBJ2-5	TRBV9	few	TRBD2	CASSVGGSGGMKTQYF	TGTGCCAGCAGCGTAGGAGGTAGCGGGGGGATGAAGACCCAGTACTTC
TRBJ2-6	TRBV6-1	.	.	CASSDGSGANVLTF	TGTGCCAGCAGTGACGGCTCTGGGGCCAACGTCCTGACTTTC
TRBJ2-3	TRBV12-3/TRBV12-4	many	.	CASSLALRAGPDTQYF	TGTGCCAGCAGTTTAGCGCTAAGAGCAGGGCCAGATACGCAGTATTTT
TRBJ2-5	TRBV4-1	.	.	CASSQEWLAEETQYF	TGCGCCAGCAGCCAAGAATGGCTAGCTGAAGAGACCCAGTACTTC
TRBJ1-5	TRBV6-2/TRBV6-3	.	.	CASRRSLGSNQPQHF	TGTGCCAGCAGGCGATCGTTGGGGAGCAATCAGCCCCAGCATTTT
TRBJ2-3	TRBV19	.	TRBD2	CASSLGGGTRRADTQYF	TGTGCCAGTAGCCTTGGTGGAGGGACTAGGAGGGCAGATACGCAGTATTTT
TRBJ1-5	TRBV5-1	many	.	CASSPDQNQPQHF	TGCGCCAGCAGCCCAGACCAGAATCAGCCCCAGCATTTT
TRBJ2-1	TRBV20-1	many	.	CSARVGEGLGDEQFF	TGCAGTGCTAGAGTAGGCGAGGGCCTTGGGGATGAGCAGTTCTTC
TRBJ1-2	TRBV2	.	.	CASSDSLGYTF	TGTGCCAGCAGTGATAGCCTCGGCTACACCTTC
TRBJ2-1	TRBV2	many	TRBD2	CASSERASGAIYNEQFF	TGTGCCAGCAGTGAAAGGGCTAGCGGGGCCATCTACAATGAGCAGTTCTTC
TRBJ2-1	TRBV7-3	.	TRBD2	CASSLRGGGVDEQFF	TGTGCCAGCAGCTTAAGGGGCGGGGGGGTTGATGAGCAGTTCTTC